This T cell receptor (beta chain) was sequenced during a study of blood T cell repertoires in COVID-19. The overall study: Samples came from the United States, Italy and Spain, spanning acute and convalescent COVID-19. PBMCs, B-cell-depleted T cells, or T cells provided the cDNA or gDNA that made up the material.

This CDR3 has 15 residues. CDR1 and CDR2 from the germline V gene are MNHEY and SVGEGT. V shed 4 bases, J shed 3 bases, and the junction held 5 bases outside the gene matches. Per the authors' pipeline: Reference gene primer amplification in the assay estimated nucleated cell counts. Method: immunoSEQ multiplex PCR; TCRdb's copy keeps in-frame clones and lacks some. V and J calls and clone size are as listed in that table; D and trimming were resolved from the DNA. Of 200,000 to 250,000 clones in the sample, around 91% are singletons; the top ten hold 4% to 6%. The chain recombines TRBV6-2 or TRBV6-3 with TRBJ1-5; 8 bases are a match to TRBD1. This sequence was found in a woman between 35 and 50 years old with acute or convalescent COVID-19. Source material: peripheral blood. CDR3 sequence (DNA): TGTGCCAGCAGTTCGCCGGGACAGGTCAATCAGCCCCAGCATTTT. Its protein is CASSSPGQVNQPQHF.